This T cell receptor (beta chain) originates from a study of response to subunit inactivated influenza vaccine. This clonotype has only a few counts. TCRdb called the RT-PCR reads again in MiXCR, with one record for every CDR3 protein. The sample holds 650,000 to 700,000 distinct CDR3 sequences, around a sixth seen once. The receptor's source is a man aged 45-65 years who received an inactivated influenza vaccine. This specimen consisted of PBMCs from blood, obtained roughly 13 days after vaccination.

CDR3 sequence: CASSFMSGYNEQFF. CDR3 DNA sequence: TGTGCCAGCAGCTTCATGTCTGGCTACAATGAGCAGTTCTTC. The chain carries TRBV7-9 and TRBJ2-1, with D hard to call. Germline CDR1 and CDR2: SEHNR and FQNEAQ (reference sequence). The CDR3 has 14 amino acids. Trimming took off 3 bases at V and 3 bases at J, with 9 bases between the two ends.